This TCR beta chain comes out of a study of T cell changes during pregnancy in multiple sclerosis. This CDR3 is built from 15 residues. The J segment lost 4 bases and the V segment lost 2 bases, leaving 4 bases of the junction unmatched. From germline, CDR1 is SGHVS and CDR2 FNYEAQ. The protocol was immunoSEQ multiplex PCR, while the TCRdb copy is restricted to in-frame clones and leaves out a portion. The profile shows tens of thousands of clones, about 92% of them singletons. In its sample, this clone was seen many times. The gene calls are TRBV7-6 and TRBJ2-7, with 11 bases identical to TRBD2. The input for sequencing was peripheral blood, taken after pregnancy. This sequence was found in a female donor with multiple sclerosis, enrolled in a pregnancy study. The CDR3 DNA is TGTGCCAGCAGCTTAAAAACTAGCGGGAGTTACGAGCAGTACTTC. Translated: CASSLKTSGSYEQYF. Looking up the rest from reference TRBV7-6 and TRBJ2-7 gives the full variable domain: GAGVSQSPRYKVTKRGQDVALRCDPISGHVSLYWYRQALGQGPEFLTYFNYEAQQDKSGLPNDRFSAERPEGSISTLTIQRTEQRDSAMYRCASSLKTSGSYEQYFGPGTRLTVT.